Shown below are 20 T cell receptor beta chains from a single sample sequenced in a study of cytomegalovirus exposure and HLA in healthy donors. The PCR made use of 60 Vbeta and 13 Jbeta primers. The method was immunoSEQ multiplex PCR; TCRdb's version includes in-frame clones alone and lacks a portion of them. The table counts about 96,000 clones; roughly 3.4% lies in the top ten. Sequenced material: PBMCs. The receptor set was obtained from a woman in her thirties in good health and CMV-seronegative.

V and J are TRBV9 and TRBJ2-7; a weak D match, TRBD2 (6 bases). The CDR3 runs to 15 residues. From germline, CDR1 is SGDLS and CDR2 YYNGEE. V lost 4 bases to trimming and J lost 0 bases, with 14 bases between them. The CDR3 nucleotides read TGTGCCAGCAGCTCACATGGGGACTTCTCCTACGAGCAGTACTTC. It translates to CASSSHGDFSYEQYF.

The chain joins TRBV5-1 to TRBJ1-6; TRBD1 matches at 10 bases. The CDR3 is 15 residues long. The trim removed 5 bases at V and 5 bases at J, leaving 4 bases unmatched. Germline-derived CDR1 and CDR2 are SGHRS and YFSETQ. CDR3 sequence reads: CASRPGTGDNSPLHF. In nucleotides, the CDR3 is TGCGCCAGCAGACCCGGGACAGGGGATAATTCACCCCTCCACTTT. The full variable domain, with the rest looked up from reference TRBV5-1 and TRBJ1-6, is KAGVTQTPRYLIKTRGQQVTLSCSPISGHRSVSWYQQTPGQGLQFLFEYFSETQRNKGNFPGRFSGRQFSNSRSEMNVSTLELGDSALYLCASRPGTGDNSPLHFGNGTRLTVT.

V is TRBV5-6 and J is TRBJ1-4, with a tentative D call TRBD1 (5 bases). The germline V and J ends were trimmed by 2 bases and 4 bases, with 6 bases remaining between them. CDR1 is SGHDT and CDR2 is YYEEEE in the germline V gene. The CDR3 sequence is 13 residues long. The CDR3 region is CASSFDSNEKLFF. The CDR3 DNA is TGTGCCAGCAGCTTTGACAGTAATGAAAAACTGTTTTTT.

The chain recombines TRBV7-2 with TRBJ2-5; TRBD2 matches at 8 bases. CDR1 is SGHTA, CDR2 FQGNSA, per germline. Trimming removed 3 bases from V and 5 bases from J; junction bases left unmatched: 5. The CDR3 is made up of 14 amino acids. Here the CDR3 DNA reads TGTGCCAGCAGCTTTCGGGGGGGCGGGGAGACCCAGTACTTC. This encodes CASSFRGGGETQYF.

The chain joins TRBV15 to TRBJ2-7, with a possible D match to TRBD1 (5 bases). V was clipped by 0 bases and J by 2 bases, with 11 bases between them. The length of the CDR3 is 15 residues. Germline loops: CDR1 LNHNV, CDR2 YYDKDF (reference sequence). CDR3 residues: CATSRDPSRAYEQYF. For the CDR3, the DNA is TGTGCCACCAGCAGAGATCCAAGCAGGGCCTACGAGCAGTACTTC.

J is TRBJ2-7 and V is TRBV5-1, with a weak D call TRBD2 (5 bases). Per the germline V gene, CDR1 is SGHRS and CDR2 is YFSETQ. The V end lost 1 base, the J end lost 3 bases, and 8 bases lay between the germline ends. The CDR3 is 13 amino acids. The CDR3 sequence is CASSLPAGYEQYF. CDR3 DNA sequence: TGCGCCAGCAGCTTGCCGGCGGGCTACGAGCAGTACTTC.

The CDR3 reads CASSVAGLENTGELFF. The CDR3 DNA follows: TGTGCCAGCAGCGTAGCTGGGCTTGAGAACACCGGGGAGCTGTTTTTT. The V and J genes are TRBV9 and TRBJ2-2; D is uncertain. The CDR3 is made up of 16 amino acids. The V end was cut by 0 bases, the J end by 1 base, with 10 bases between. CDR1 is SGDLS and CDR2 is YYNGEE in the germline V gene.

V and J are TRBV9 and TRBJ1-5, with 7 positions matching TRBD1. Germline V gene sequence: CDR1 SGDLS, CDR2 YYNGEE. The CDR3 runs to 15 residues. J lost 6 bases, V lost 3 bases, and 9 bases had no gene match. Here the CDR3 DNA reads TGTGCCAGCAGCGACGCCGGAGACAGGGTTCAGCCCCAGCATTTT. Protein product: CASSDAGDRVQPQHF.

This chain joins TRBV5-8 and TRBJ1-2; 8 bases agree with TRBD1. The V segment lost 4 bases and the J segment 8 bases; nucleotides outside the gene matches: 10. Germline V gene lookup returns CDR1 SGHTS and CDR2 YDEGEE. This CDR3 has 14 residues. The CDR3 reads CASSPGQGLYGYTF. CDR3 nucleotide sequence: TGTGCCAGCAGCCCAGGACAGGGTCTTTACGGCTACACCTTC.

The chain recombines TRBV28 with TRBJ1-4; D remains ambiguous. This CDR3 is 14 amino acids long. Germline V gene sequence: CDR1 MDHEN, CDR2 SYDVKM. Trimming cost V 5 bases and J 6 bases, with 13 bases left between them. DNA for the CDR3: TGTGCCAGCAGTGAGGCAGAGAAGGATGAAAAACTGTTTTTT. Translation gives CASSEAEKDEKLFF.

The V and J genes are TRBV30 and TRBJ1-1; tentatively, D is TRBD1 (6 bases). This CDR3 has 15 residues. Trimming stripped 0 bases from V and 4 bases from J, with 15 bases between. Germline CDR1 reads GTSNPN; CDR2 reads SVGIG (reference sequence). In DNA, the CDR3 is TGTGCCTGGAGTGTACGGGGGGCTTTTATCACTGAAGCTTTCTTT. This gives the protein CAWSVRGAFITEAFF.

The chain combines TRBV4-1 with TRBJ2-3, with D tentatively TRBD2 (7 bases). With 0 bases removed from V and 4 bases from J, the gap between germline ends came to 20 bases. Germline assignment: CDR1 MGHRA and CDR2 YSYEKL. This CDR3 contains 18 residues. CDR3 sequence: CASSQEFRGEGEADTQYF. CDR3 nucleotides: TGCGCCAGCAGCCAAGAGTTTAGGGGGGAGGGCGAGGCAGATACGCAGTATTTT.

This chain joins TRBV4-1 and TRBJ2-3; 8 nucleotides align to TRBD2. The CDR3 length is 15 residues. V gave up 4 bases and J gave up 4 bases; unmatched junction bases: 7. CDR1 is MGHRA and CDR2 is YSYEKL in the germline V gene. The CDR3 sequence is CASSPIRRGADTQYF. CDR3 coding DNA: TGCGCCAGCAGCCCCATCCGGCGGGGGGCAGATACGCAGTATTTT.

The J gene is TRBJ1-5, the V gene TRBV28; D is unclear. V was shortened by 4 bases and J by 0 bases, with 10 bases between the two germline ends. Germline V gives CDR1 MDHEN, CDR2 SYDVKM. The CDR3 runs 15 residues. This CDR3 reads CASSSPVRSNQPQHF. CDR3 DNA: TGTGCCAGCAGTTCTCCGGTGCGTAGCAATCAGCCCCAGCATTTT.

Concerning this clone itself: One junction end does not reproduce the germline sequence, and a read error may be involved. The chain combines TRBV5-4 with TRBJ1-2; tentative D call: TRBD1 (5 bases). In germline, CDR1 is SGHNT, CDR2 YYREEE (reference sequence). The CDR3 totals 15 residues. The CDR3 protein is CAGSLFRGTNYGYTF. For the CDR3, the DNA is TGTGCCGGCAGCTTGTTTAGGGGAACTAACTATGGCTACACCTTC.

This chain connects TRBV4-1 to TRBJ2-1; D unclear. CDR3 length equals 16 residues. The V end was cut by 0 bases, the J end by 7 bases, with 16 bases between. In germline, CDR1 is MGHRA, CDR2 YSYEKL. The CDR3 bases are TGCGCCAGCAGCCAAGATGAGGCAGCCTACGGGAATGAGCAGTTCTTC. Encoded protein: CASSQDEAAYGNEQFF.

The CDR3 reads CASSLSPAGLDGYTF. CDR3 coding DNA: TGCGCCAGCAGCTTGAGTCCGGCAGGGTTGGATGGCTACACCTTC. The chain joins TRBV5-1 to TRBJ1-2; perhaps TRBD1 as D (5 bases). Germline V CDR1 and CDR2: SGHRS, YFSETQ. V was cut by 1 base and J by 6 bases, with 16 bases left in between. This CDR3 is 15 amino acids long.

The rearrangement links TRBV2 to TRBJ1-5; D ambiguous. This CDR3 has 13 residues. With 2 bases removed from V and 5 bases from J, the gap between germline ends came to 7 bases. From germline, CDR1 is SNHLY and CDR2 FYNNEI. CDR3 in amino acids: CASSETVYQPQHF. As DNA, the CDR3 is TGTGCCAGCAGTGAAACGGTCTATCAGCCCCAGCATTTT.

DNA for the CDR3: TGCGCCAGCAGCCAAACGACAGGTTTTAACACCGGGGAGCTGTTTTTT. It yields the protein CASSQTTGFNTGELFF. V is TRBV5-1 and J is TRBJ2-2, with a tentative D call TRBD1 (6 bases). Germline V gene lookup returns CDR1 SGHRS and CDR2 YFSETQ. V dropped 4 bases and J dropped 2 bases, with 15 bases sitting between them. This CDR3 spans 16 amino acids. The variable domain in full, with the rest retrieved from reference TRBV5-1 and TRBJ2-2, is KAGVTQTPRYLIKTRGQQVTLSCSPISGHRSVSWYQQTPGQGLQFLFEYFSETQRNKGNFPGRFSGRQFSNSRSEMNVSTLELGDSALYLCASSQTTGFNTGELFFGEGSRLTVL.

The chain uses TRBV28 and TRBJ2-2; 7 bases align to TRBD2. V trimming: 8 bases; J trimming: 2 bases; junction bases outside the gene matches: 2. Germline V CDR1 and CDR2: MDHEN, SYDVKM. This CDR3 has 13 amino acids. The CDR3, as DNA: TGTGCCAGCCGGGGGGATAACACCGGGGAGCTGTTTTTT. Protein sequence: CASRGDNTGELFF.